A single sample gave rise to the 20 T cell receptor beta chains below, sequenced in a study of molecular identifiers for immune sequencing clone quantification. TCRdb reprocessed the PCR reads with MiXCR, giving one entry per CDR3 protein. The data contain around 480,000 distinct CDR3 sequences, under 30% of them singletons. The material sequenced was naive CD8+ T cells from blood, with Jurkat cell RNA spiked in. Noted subset: FACS-sorted CD8+CD4-CCR7+CD45RA+ naive T cells. The receptors were gathered from a human donor in good health. Some libraries in this study had Jurkat cell RNA spiked in.

V is TRBV4-1 and J is TRBJ2-1, with a possible D match to TRBD2 (5 bases). V gave up 4 bases and J gave up 9 bases, with 19 bases separating them. The CDR3 loop spans 15 amino acids. Germline V gene lookup returns CDR1 MGHRA and CDR2 YSYEKL. CDR3 protein: CASSRVKSERVEQFF. The CDR3 DNA sequence: TGCGCCAGCAGCCGAGTAAAGTCCGAGAGGGTTGAGCAGTTCTTC.

Only a few counts were recorded for this clonotype. The J gene is TRBJ2-7, the V gene TRBV5-5; 8 nucleotides match TRBD1. Trimming at V came to 4 bases and at J to 2 bases, leaving 8 bases not matched to a gene. The germline V gene encodes CDR1 SGHKS and CDR2 YYEKEE (reference sequence). This CDR3 has 15 residues. In nucleotides, the CDR3 is TGTGCCAGCAGCGCCACGCCGGGACAGGCCTACGAGCAGTACTTC. Protein product: CASSATPGQAYEQYF.

The chain uses TRBV2 and TRBJ1-5; no reliable D call. Germline V gene data show CDR1 as SNHLY and CDR2 as FYNNEI. The CDR3 spans 15 residues. V lost 4 bases, J lost 3 bases, and 13 bases lay in between. The CDR3: CASSVSRVPNQPQHF. DNA for the CDR3: TGTGCCAGCAGTGTCAGTCGGGTTCCCAATCAGCCCCAGCATTTT.

The table lists this clonotype with a few counts. The CDR3 spells CASSTPSPGYEQYF. CDR3 in DNA: TGTGCCAGCAGTACCCCTAGTCCCGGCTACGAGCAGTACTTC. This rearrangement joins TRBV28 to TRBJ2-7; no clear D gene. Germline loops: CDR1 MDHEN, CDR2 SYDVKM. V dropped 5 bases and J dropped 3 bases, with 14 bases sitting between them. This CDR3 contains 14 residues.

Note on this clonotype: Being one base from a much bigger clone, this may be a read error. The rearrangement joins TRBV6-2 or TRBV6-3 to TRBJ2-7, with D unresolved. Germline CDR1 MNHEY, CDR2 SVGEGT. The CDR3 contains 17 residues. DNA for the CDR3: TGTGCCGGCAGTTCCTCTGTGCAGCGACGTCACTCCTACGAGCAGTACTTC. Protein: CAGSSSVQRRHSYEQYF.

This clonotype was recorded once. CDR3 sequence: CASSQDALAGLEQFF. Written as DNA, the CDR3 is TGCGCCAGCAGCCAAGATGCCCTCGCGGGGCTTGAGCAGTTCTTC. The chain couples TRBV4-3 to TRBJ2-1, with a weak D call TRBD2 (6 bases). Germline V gene lookup returns CDR1 LGHNA and CDR2 YSLEER. The V end lost 0 bases, the J end lost 9 bases, and 15 bases lay between the germline ends. The CDR3 is made up of 15 amino acids.

In the case of this clonotype: A read error may explain this, as a much larger clone is one base away. The rearrangement uses TRBV5-8 and TRBJ1-1; no clear D. In germline, CDR1 is SGHTS, CDR2 YDEGEE. This CDR3 is built from 14 residues. The CDR3 nucleotides read TGTGTCAGCAGCTTGGCAGGTGGAGGCACTGAAGCTTTCTTT. This translates into CVSSLAGGGTEAFF.

This clonotype was seen a handful of times. The chain joins TRBV13 to TRBJ2-2; tentatively, D is TRBD1 (6 bases). The CDR3 sequence is 15 residues long. V lost 5 bases and J 4 bases, leaving 14 bases between the germline ends. Looked up from germline, CDR1 is PRHDT and CDR2 is FYEKMQ (reference sequence). CDR3 DNA: TGTGCCAGCAGCAGTACAGGGTCTAGCACCGGGGAGCTGTTTTTT. Translating gives CASSSTGSSTGELFF.

Notes on this clonotype: This may be a read error: a much more frequent sequence differs by one nucleotide. CDR3: CASREETQYF. Here the CDR3 DNA reads TGTGCCAGCAGGGAAGAGACCCAGTACTTC. V usage is TRBV6-1 and J usage is TRBJ2-5; D unresolved. Germline CDR1 reads MNHNS; CDR2 reads SASEGT. CDR3 length equals 10 residues.

A word on this clonotype: The germline gene is not matched at one end of the junction; a read error may be the cause. The rearrangement links TRBV12-3 or TRBV12-4 to TRBJ2-5; D tentatively reads TRBD1 or TRBD2 (6 bases each). The CDR3 is 14 amino acids. CDR3 in amino acids: CAGSFGGGTETQYF. The CDR3 nucleotides are TGTGCCGGCAGTTTTGGAGGGGGTACGGAGACCCAGTACTTC.

The sample holds many counts of this clonotype. This chain connects TRBV9 to TRBJ2-3; a possible D gene is TRBD2 (5 bases). This CDR3 contains 13 residues. Deletions cut 6 bases from V and 2 bases from J, with 10 bases between. Germline V gene lookup returns CDR1 SGDLS and CDR2 YYNGEE. The CDR3 loop is CASTGLNTDTQYF. Written as DNA, the CDR3 is TGTGCCAGCACCGGACTGAACACAGATACGCAGTATTTT.

This clonotype was seen a few times. The chain combines TRBV12-3 or TRBV12-4 with TRBJ1-1, with 9 positions matching TRBD1. J lost 5 bases, V lost 6 bases, and 7 bases had no gene match. CDR3 length: 14 residues. As DNA, the CDR3 is TGTGCCAGCAGCACCGGACAGGGGTGGACTGAAGCTTTCTTT. Translation gives CASSTGQGWTEAFF.

This clonotype was observed a few times. A read error may be the cause here, since a much bigger clone is one base away. The rearrangement links TRBV12-3 or TRBV12-4 to TRBJ1-2; D is uncertain. The length of the CDR3 is 14 residues. The CDR3 region has the DNA TGTACCAGCAGTTTAGGGCCCGCAGAGGCTGGCTACACCTTC. Translating gives CTSSLGPAEAGYTF.

The chain carries TRBV7-8 and TRBJ1-4; D is ambiguous. Germline CDR1 and CDR2: SGHVS and FQNEAQ. CDR3 length: 15 residues. Trimming took off 0 bases at V and 4 bases at J, with 9 bases between the two ends. DNA of the CDR3: TGTGCCAGCAGCTTAGCCTACGGAAATAATGAAAAACTGTTTTTT. It encodes CASSLAYGNNEKLFF.

This clonotype was counted a few times. The rearrangement joins TRBV20-1 to TRBJ2-7; TRBD1 matches at 9 bases. Germline V gene data show CDR1 as DFQATT and CDR2 as SNEGSKA (reference sequence). The CDR3 is 14 amino acids. Losses at the gene ends were 6 bases for V and 3 bases for J; bases not matched to a gene: 9. The CDR3 region is CSAKHRGPYYEQYF. CDR3 nucleotide sequence: TGCAGTGCCAAACACAGGGGGCCCTACTACGAGCAGTACTTC.

This clonotype was seen ten or more times. This rearrangement joins TRBV7-2 to TRBJ2-3; 8 bases are a match to TRBD2. The V gene's germline CDR1 is SGHTA and CDR2 FQGNSA. The CDR3 extends over 17 amino acids. J gave up 0 bases and V 2 bases, and 7 bases lay outside the gene matches. CDR3 DNA sequence: TGTGCCAGCAGCTTATCCACAGCGGGAGCTAGCACAGATACGCAGTATTTT. Its translation is CASSLSTAGASTDTQYF.

This clonotype was detected a few times. The chain recombines TRBV10-3 with TRBJ2-1, with 12 bases lining up with TRBD2. The CDR3 extends over 15 amino acids. Germline assignment: CDR1 ENHRY and CDR2 SYGVKD. Germline trimming cut 4 bases from V and 8 bases from J; bases unmatched to any gene: 6. The CDR3 region has the DNA TGTGCCATCAGTGGTTCGACTAGCGGGAGCTATGAGCAGTTCTTC. Translation gives CAISGSTSGSYEQFF.

This clonotype has just a few counts. V and J are TRBV27 and TRBJ1-4, with D unclear. CDR3 length equals 13 residues. With 5 bases removed from V and 8 bases from J, the gap between germline ends came to 12 bases. Per the germline V gene, CDR1 is MNHEY and CDR2 is SMNVEV (reference sequence). The CDR3 DNA reads TGTGCCAGCAGTACCGGGATGTTAGAAAAACTGTTTTTT. Protein product: CASSTGMLEKLFF.

The sample holds a few counts of this clonotype. The gene calls are TRBV24-1 and TRBJ1-1; no definite D call. CDR1 is KGHDR, CDR2 SFDVKD, per germline. The CDR3 is 12 residues long. V lost 9 bases and J 4 bases, leaving 11 bases between the germline ends. In nucleotides, the CDR3 is TGTGCCACCCGTGGTTACGGCACTGAAGCTTTCTTT. Translated: CATRGYGTEAFF.

The gene calls are TRBV20-1 and TRBJ2-1; 9 bases agree with TRBD2. The ends lost 2 bases at V and 4 bases at J; junction bases unmatched: 9. From germline, CDR1 is DFQATT and CDR2 SNEGSKA (reference sequence). This CDR3 has 16 residues. CDR3 sequence: CSARPPLAGIYNEQFF. The CDR3 coding sequence is TGCAGTGCTAGACCGCCCCTAGCGGGGATTTACAATGAGCAGTTCTTC.